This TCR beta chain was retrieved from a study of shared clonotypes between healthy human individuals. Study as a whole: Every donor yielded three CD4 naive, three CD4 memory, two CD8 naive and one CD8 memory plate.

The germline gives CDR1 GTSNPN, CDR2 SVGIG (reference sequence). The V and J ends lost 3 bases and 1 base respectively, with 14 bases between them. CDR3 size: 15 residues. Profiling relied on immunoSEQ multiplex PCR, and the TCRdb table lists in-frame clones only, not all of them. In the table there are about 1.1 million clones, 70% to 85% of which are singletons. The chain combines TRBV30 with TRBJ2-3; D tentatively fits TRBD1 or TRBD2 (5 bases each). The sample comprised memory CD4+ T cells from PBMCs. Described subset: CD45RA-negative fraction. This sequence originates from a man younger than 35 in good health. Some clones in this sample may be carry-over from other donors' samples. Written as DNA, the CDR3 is TGTGCCTGGAGAGTTGGGCAGGGACGCACAGATACGCAGTATTTT. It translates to CAWRVGQGRTDTQYF.